Listed here are 3 T cell receptor beta chains from one sample, sequenced in a study of T cells in Graves' hyperthyroidism and ophthalmopathy (dated by TCRdb to the late 2010s). Libraries came from multiplex PCR. Sequencing relied on an Illumina HiSeq 2000. TCR beta CDR3 regions were amplified from RNA transcripts. The TCR CDR3 was subjected to a first round of RT-PCR using the HTBI primer set and the Qiagen OneStep RT-PCR kit. The public reads were reanalyzed by TCRdb: fastp trimming at Q25, MiXCR alignment, in-frame beta chains only. Each CDR3 protein gets just one entry, which takes the most common genes and DNA from the rows behind it. The sample data list hundreds of thousands of distinct CDR3 sequences, and 16% of these were observed just once. The ten biggest clones cover about 20% of the sample. The sequenced sample was blood. These receptors were obtained from a woman aged 18-29 years with Graves' hyperthyroidism.

This clonotype has a count of ten or more. The chain uses TRBV2 and TRBJ1-2; D call uncertain. The CDR3 has 13 amino acids. Trimming took off 5 bases at V and 4 bases at J, with 11 bases between the two ends. Germline V gives CDR1 SNHLY, CDR2 FYNNEI. CDR3 nucleotides: TGTGCCAGCAGTCCACAGATTTTCTATGGCTACACCTTC. Its translation: CASSPQIFYGYTF.

The table lists this clonotype with many counts. V gene TRBV12-3 or TRBV12-4 combines with J gene TRBJ2-7; TRBD2 matches at 14 bases. CDR3 length equals 14 residues. V was clipped by 6 bases and J by 9 bases; unmatched bases: 7. CDR3: CASRTGTSGRWQYF. Here the CDR3 DNA reads TGTGCCAGCAGAACCGGGACTAGCGGGAGATGGCAGTACTTC.

In this sample, this clonotype turned up many times. This chain connects TRBV3-1 to TRBJ2-3; no definite D call. Germline lookup yields CDR1 LGHDT and CDR2 YNNKEL (reference sequence). The germline V and J ends were trimmed by 7 bases and 3 bases, with 11 bases remaining between them. The CDR3 is 13 residues long. The CDR3 is CASTLEPTDTQYF. The CDR3 bases are TGTGCCAGCACTTTAGAGCCGACAGATACGCAGTATTTT.